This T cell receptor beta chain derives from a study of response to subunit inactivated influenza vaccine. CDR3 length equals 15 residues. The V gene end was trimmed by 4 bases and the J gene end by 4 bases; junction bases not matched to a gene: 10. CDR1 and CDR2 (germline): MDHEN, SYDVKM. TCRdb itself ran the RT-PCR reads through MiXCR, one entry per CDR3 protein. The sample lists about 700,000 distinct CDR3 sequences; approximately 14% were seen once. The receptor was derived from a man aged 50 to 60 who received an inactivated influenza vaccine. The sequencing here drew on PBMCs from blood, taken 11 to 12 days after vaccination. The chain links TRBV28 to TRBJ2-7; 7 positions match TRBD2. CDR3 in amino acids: CASSSKILAAYEQYF. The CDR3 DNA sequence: TGTGCCAGCAGTTCCAAAATCCTAGCGGCTTACGAGCAGTACTTC.